Following are 19 T cell receptor beta chains from one sample sequenced in a study of cytomegalovirus exposure and HLA in healthy donors. Clones were read by immunoSEQ multiplex PCR, and TCRdb kept only the in-frame ones, dropping some. This sample has some 220,000 clones, with around nine tenths found just once. Material for sequencing was PBMCs. These receptors all come from a woman younger than 35 in good health and CMV-seronegative.

The chain joins TRBV2 to TRBJ2-1; TRBD1 matches at 7 bases. CDR1 and CDR2 from the germline V gene are SNHLY and FYNNEI. The CDR3 has 14 residues. V trimming: 5 bases; J trimming: 6 bases; junction bases outside the gene matches: 7. The CDR3 region is CASSPGQQRNEQFF. Written as DNA, the CDR3 is TGTGCCAGCAGTCCGGGACAGCAACGCAATGAGCAGTTCTTC.

The V and J genes are TRBV6-1 and TRBJ1-3; D ambiguous. The CDR3 has 11 amino acids. Germline values: CDR1 MNHNS, CDR2 SASEGT. The V end was cut by 7 bases, the J end by 3 bases, with 4 bases between. The CDR3 loop reads CASNFGNTIYF. CDR3 coding DNA: TGTGCCAGCAACTTTGGAAACACCATATATTTT.

The chain recombines TRBV18 with TRBJ1-4, with a tentative D call TRBD1 (6 bases). V lost 3 bases and J 12 bases, leaving 17 bases between the germline ends. The CDR3 length is 14 residues. Germline CDR1 KGHSH, CDR2 LQKENI. CDR3 sequence: CASSPQNTRGELFF. Here the CDR3 DNA reads TGTGCCAGCTCACCCCAAAATACCAGGGGAGAACTGTTTTTT.

V and J are TRBV7-9 and TRBJ2-2; the match to TRBD1 covers 8 bases. In germline, CDR1 is SEHNR, CDR2 FQNEAQ (reference sequence). Trimming removed 6 bases from V and 3 bases from J; junction bases left unmatched: 9. This CDR3 comprises 16 residues. The CDR3 bases are TGTGCCAGCAGTGGGGGAAGGGACAGGCACACCGGGGAGCTGTTTTTT. This encodes CASSGGRDRHTGELFF.

V and J are TRBV6-5 and TRBJ2-7, with D tentatively TRBD2 (6 bases). From germline, CDR1 is MNHEY and CDR2 SVGAGI. V was pared by 0 bases and J by 4 bases, with 16 bases between. The CDR3 runs to 16 residues. For the CDR3, the DNA is TGTGCCAGCAGTTACTCGATTACTAGCTCGGGATACGAGCAGTACTTC. This sequence encodes CASSYSITSSGYEQYF.

This clone appeared once. The genes are TRBV2 and TRBJ1-1; D possibly corresponds to TRBD1 (6 bases). Germline CDR1 and CDR2: SNHLY and FYNNEI. V shed 6 bases and J shed 1 base, with 24 bases lying between them. The CDR3 covers 18 residues. The CDR3 loop reads CASSGLQGKARANTEAFF. CDR3 coding DNA: TGTGCCAGCAGCGGCCTACAGGGTAAAGCTCGTGCGAACACTGAAGCTTTCTTT.

This chain uses TRBV15 with TRBJ2-7; D ambiguous. Trimming stripped 2 bases from V and 3 bases from J, with 11 bases between. Germline V gives CDR1 LNHNV, CDR2 YYDKDF (reference sequence). There are 14 residues in the CDR3. CDR3 sequence reads: CATSRRRFSYEQYF. Here the CDR3 DNA reads TGTGCCACCAGCAGACGGAGATTTAGCTACGAGCAGTACTTC.

The chain recombines TRBV29-1 with TRBJ1-1; D not certain. With 7 bases removed from V and 3 bases from J, the gap between germline ends came to 3 bases. CDR1 is SQVTM and CDR2 is ANQGSEA in the germline V gene. CDR3 length: 9 residues. The CDR3 coding sequence is TGCAGCGCTGACACTGAAGCTTTCTTT. As protein: CSADTEAFF.

V usage is TRBV6-5 and J usage is TRBJ1-5; 11 nucleotides line up with TRBD1. The CDR3 extends over 14 amino acids. With 2 bases clipped from V and 6 bases from J, the junction kept 0 bases outside the gene matches. CDR1 MNHEY and CDR2 SVGAGI come from the germline V gene. The CDR3 region is CASSYGTGGQPQHF. In nucleotides, the CDR3 is TGTGCCAGCAGTTACGGGACAGGGGGTCAGCCCCAGCATTTT.

The J gene is TRBJ2-1, the V gene TRBV6-1; 10 bases match TRBD2. The germline V gene encodes CDR1 MNHNS and CDR2 SASEGT. The CDR3 extends over 15 amino acids. The ends lost 6 bases at V and 0 bases at J; junction bases unmatched: 2. CDR3 coding DNA: TGTGCCAGCAGCCCTAGCGGGAGCTCCTACAATGAGCAGTTCTTC. It translates to CASSPSGSSYNEQFF.

CDR3 sequence: CASSLDANEQYF. The CDR3, as DNA: TGTGCCAGCAGCTTAGACGCGAACGAGCAGTACTTC. The rearrangement links TRBV11-3 to TRBJ2-7; D is undetermined. The CDR3 runs to 12 residues. V shed 0 bases and J shed 5 bases, with 5 bases lying between them. The germline CDR1 and CDR2 sequences are SGHNT and YENEEA. The whole variable domain, filled in from reference TRBV11-3 and TRBJ2-7, reads EAGVVQSPRYKIIEKKQPVAFWCNPISGHNTLYWYLQNLGQGPELLIRYENEEAVDDSQLPKDRFSAERLKGVDSTLKIQPAELGDSAVYLCASSLDANEQYFGPGTRLTVT.

V and J are TRBV6-1 and TRBJ1-2; D is possibly TRBD1 (5 bases). CDR1 and CDR2 from the germline V gene are MNHNS and SASEGT. V gave up 11 bases and J gave up 8 bases, with 15 bases separating them. The CDR3 is made up of 11 amino acids. This chain's CDR3 is CAAGRGGGYTF. The CDR3 DNA sequence: TGTGCCGCCGGGCGGGGGGGAGGCTACACCTTC.

CDR3: CASSYGRRGSTYEQYF. In nucleotides, the CDR3 is TGTGCCAGCAGTTACGGGCGCAGGGGGTCTACCTACGAGCAGTACTTC. V is TRBV6-5 and J is TRBJ2-7, with 7 positions matching TRBD1. Germline V CDR1 and CDR2: MNHEY, SVGAGI. With 2 bases clipped from V and 2 bases from J, the junction kept 9 bases outside the gene matches. The CDR3 has 16 amino acids.

The genes are TRBV6-1 and TRBJ2-7, with D unresolved. The CDR3 contains 13 residues. Trimming removed 3 bases from V and 2 bases from J, with 8 bases in between. Germline CDR1 and CDR2: MNHNS and SASEGT. The CDR3 nucleotides read TGTGCCAGCAGTGAGGGCAACCCCTACGAGCAGTACTTC. Translating it yields CASSEGNPYEQYF.

This chain links TRBV29-1 with TRBJ1-5, with TRBD1 as a possible D gene (5 bases). Germline V gives CDR1 SQVTM, CDR2 ANQGSEA. The V end was cut by 4 bases, the J end by 7 bases, with 17 bases between. CDR3 length: 14 amino acids. The CDR3 DNA is TGCAGCGTTGGCCTGGGGCGCCTGGGGCAGCCCCAGCATTTT. Translated, it gives CSVGLGRLGQPQHF.

The CDR3 reads CASSGFLAGYNEQFF. DNA for the CDR3: TGCGCCAGCAGTGGATTTCTAGCCGGGTACAATGAGCAGTTCTTC. The rearrangement joins TRBV10-2 to TRBJ2-1; D is possibly TRBD2 (5 bases). The V gene's germline CDR1 is WSHSY and CDR2 SAAADI. The CDR3 sequence is 15 residues long. The V and J ends lost 4 bases and 4 bases respectively, with 14 bases between them.

The chain joins TRBV5-1 to TRBJ2-3; 7 bases line up with TRBD1. V shed 4 bases and J 0 bases; nucleotides not matched to a gene: 5. CDR3 length: 15 residues. Germline V gene lookup returns CDR1 SGHRS and CDR2 YFSETQ. The CDR3 nucleotides are TGCGCCAGCAGCCGTCGGGACAGTAGCACAGATACGCAGTATTTT. Translation: CASSRRDSSTDTQYF. Variable domain in full (rest from reference TRBV5-1 and TRBJ2-3): KAGVTQTPRYLIKTRGQQVTLSCSPISGHRSVSWYQQTPGQGLQFLFEYFSETQRNKGNFPGRFSGRQFSNSRSEMNVSTLELGDSALYLCASSRRDSSTDTQYFGPGTRLTVL.

The chain is built from TRBV30 and TRBJ2-7; 8 positions agree with TRBD1. The CDR3 consists of 19 residues. With V trimmed by 0 bases and J by 1 base, 17 bases remained unmatched. CDR1 and CDR2 (germline): GTSNPN, SVGIG (reference sequence). In nucleotides, the CDR3 is TGTGCCTGGAGTGTACGTTTTTACCCCACAGGACAGGGTTCCTACGAGCAGTACTTC. Amino acids: CAWSVRFYPTGQGSYEQYF.

The gene calls are TRBV27 and TRBJ1-2; D is uncertain. Germline-derived CDR1 and CDR2 are MNHEY and SMNVEV (reference sequence). This CDR3 region has 12 residues. V lost 4 bases and J lost 8, with 11 bases in between. The CDR3 DNA sequence: TGTGCCAGCAGTTACCGGGGAAACGGCTACACCTTC. Translating it yields CASSYRGNGYTF.